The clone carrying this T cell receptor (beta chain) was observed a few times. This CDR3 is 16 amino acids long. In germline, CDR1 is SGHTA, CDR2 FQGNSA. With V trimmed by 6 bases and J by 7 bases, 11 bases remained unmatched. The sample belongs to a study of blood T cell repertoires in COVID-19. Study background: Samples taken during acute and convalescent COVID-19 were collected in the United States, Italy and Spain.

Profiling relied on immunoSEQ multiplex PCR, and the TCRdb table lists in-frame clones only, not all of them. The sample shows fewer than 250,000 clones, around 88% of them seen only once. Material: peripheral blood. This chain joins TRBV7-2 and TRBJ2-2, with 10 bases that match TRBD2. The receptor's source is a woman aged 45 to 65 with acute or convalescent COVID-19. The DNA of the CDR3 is TGTGCCAGCAGGACGGGGACTAGCGTTGGAAACGGGGAGCTGTTTTTT. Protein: CASRTGTSVGNGELFF.